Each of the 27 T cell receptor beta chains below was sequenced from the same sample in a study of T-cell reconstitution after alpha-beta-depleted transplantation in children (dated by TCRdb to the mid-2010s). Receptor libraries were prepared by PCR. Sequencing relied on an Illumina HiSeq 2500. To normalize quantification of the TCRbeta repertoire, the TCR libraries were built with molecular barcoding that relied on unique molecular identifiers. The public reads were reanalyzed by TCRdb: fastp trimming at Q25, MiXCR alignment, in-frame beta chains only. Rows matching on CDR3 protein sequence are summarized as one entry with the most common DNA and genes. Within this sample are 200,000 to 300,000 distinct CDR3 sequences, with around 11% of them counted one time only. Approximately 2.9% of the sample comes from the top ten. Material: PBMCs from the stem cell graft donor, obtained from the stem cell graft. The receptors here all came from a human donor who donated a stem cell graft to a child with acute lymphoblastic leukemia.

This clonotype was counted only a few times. The CDR3 bases are TGCAGCGTCGCTGACTGGACCCGGCGCTACGAGCAGTACTTC. This encodes CSVADWTRRYEQYF. The chain links TRBV29-1 to TRBJ2-7; D is ambiguous. Germline V gives CDR1 SQVTM, CDR2 ANQGSEA. V dropped 6 bases and J dropped 3 bases, with 18 bases sitting between them. This CDR3 contains 14 residues.

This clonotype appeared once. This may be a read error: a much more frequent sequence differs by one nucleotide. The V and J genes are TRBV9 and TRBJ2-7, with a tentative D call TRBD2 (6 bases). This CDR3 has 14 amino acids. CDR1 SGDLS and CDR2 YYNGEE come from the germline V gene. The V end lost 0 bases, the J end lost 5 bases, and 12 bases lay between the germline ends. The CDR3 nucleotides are TGTGCCAGCAGCGTAGGGGGGGACCCCAACGAGCAGTACTTC. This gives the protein CASSVGGDPNEQYF.

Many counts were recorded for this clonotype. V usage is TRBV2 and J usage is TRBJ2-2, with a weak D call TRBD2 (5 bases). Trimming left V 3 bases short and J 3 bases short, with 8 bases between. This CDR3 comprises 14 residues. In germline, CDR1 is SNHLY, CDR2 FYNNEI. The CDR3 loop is CASSDGIHTGELFF. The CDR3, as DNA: TGTGCCAGCAGTGACGGGATTCACACCGGGGAGCTGTTTTTT.

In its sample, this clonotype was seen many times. CDR3 bases: TGTGCCAGCAGCCAGGTAGCATATGCCAAAAACATTCAGTACTTC. Its protein is CASSQVAYAKNIQYF. This rearrangement joins TRBV4-2 to TRBJ2-4, with D unclear. The ends were cut back, 3 bases at V and 1 base at J, with 10 bases in the middle. Per germline, CDR1 LGHNA and CDR2 YNFKEQ. The CDR3 consists of 15 residues.

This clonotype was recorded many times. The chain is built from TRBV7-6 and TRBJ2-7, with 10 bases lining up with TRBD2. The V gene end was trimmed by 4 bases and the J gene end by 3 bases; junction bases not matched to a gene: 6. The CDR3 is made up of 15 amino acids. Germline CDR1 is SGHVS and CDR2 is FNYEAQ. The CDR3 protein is CASSSRAGGDYEQYF. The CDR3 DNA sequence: TGTGCCAGCAGCTCCAGAGCGGGAGGGGACTACGAGCAGTACTTC.

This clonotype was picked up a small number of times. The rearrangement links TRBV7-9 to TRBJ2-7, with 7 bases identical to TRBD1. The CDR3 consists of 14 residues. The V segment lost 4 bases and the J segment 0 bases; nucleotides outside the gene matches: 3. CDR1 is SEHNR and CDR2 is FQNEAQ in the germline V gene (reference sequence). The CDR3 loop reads CASSSGGNSYEQYF. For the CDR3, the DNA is TGTGCCAGCAGCTCAGGGGGAAACTCCTACGAGCAGTACTTC.

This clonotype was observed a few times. The CDR3 reads CASSPRDSPNTGELFF. In nucleotides, the CDR3 is TGTGCCAGCAGTCCCAGGGACTCTCCGAACACCGGGGAGCTGTTTTTT. The chain employs TRBV12-3 or TRBV12-4 and TRBJ2-2; D is possibly TRBD2 (6 bases). CDR3 length: 16 residues. V lost 5 bases and J lost 0, with 13 bases in between.

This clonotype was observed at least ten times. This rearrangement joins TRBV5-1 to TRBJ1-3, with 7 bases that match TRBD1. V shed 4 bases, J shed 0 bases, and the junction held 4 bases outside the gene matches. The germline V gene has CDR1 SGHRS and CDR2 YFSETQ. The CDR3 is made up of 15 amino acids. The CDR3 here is CASSPGQNSGNTIYF. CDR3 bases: TGCGCCAGCAGCCCGGGACAGAACTCTGGAAACACCATATATTTT.

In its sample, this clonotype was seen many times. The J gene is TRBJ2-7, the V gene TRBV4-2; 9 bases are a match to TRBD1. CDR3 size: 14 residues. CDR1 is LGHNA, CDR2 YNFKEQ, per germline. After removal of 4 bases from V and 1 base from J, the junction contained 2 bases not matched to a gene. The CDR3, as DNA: TGTGCCAGCAGCCCAGGGACAGGGTCCTACGAGCAGTACTTC. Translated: CASSPGTGSYEQYF.

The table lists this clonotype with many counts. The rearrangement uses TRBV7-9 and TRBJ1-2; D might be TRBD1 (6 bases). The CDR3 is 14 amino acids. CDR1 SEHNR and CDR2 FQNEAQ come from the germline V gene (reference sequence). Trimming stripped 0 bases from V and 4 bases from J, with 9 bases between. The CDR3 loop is CASSLATGFYGYTF. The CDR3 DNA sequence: TGTGCCAGCAGCTTAGCCACAGGGTTCTATGGCTACACCTTC.

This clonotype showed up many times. The DNA of the CDR3 is TGTGCCAGCAGTTATCGCGGAAAGGACGAGCAGTACTTC. Amino acids: CASSYRGKDEQYF. The chain joins TRBV6-2 or TRBV6-3 to TRBJ2-7; no firm D call. CDR1 MNHEY and CDR2 SVGEGT come from the germline V gene. CDR3 size: 13 residues. V gave up 3 bases and J gave up 5 bases, with 11 bases separating them.

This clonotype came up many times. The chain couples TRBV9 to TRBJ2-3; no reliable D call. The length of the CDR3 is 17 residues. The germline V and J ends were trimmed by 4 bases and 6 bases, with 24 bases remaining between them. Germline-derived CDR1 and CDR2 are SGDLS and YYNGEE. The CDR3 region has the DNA TGTGCCAGCAGCCCCCAGCACAAGCATACCCCAAGCGATACGCAGTATTTT. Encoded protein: CASSPQHKHTPSDTQYF.

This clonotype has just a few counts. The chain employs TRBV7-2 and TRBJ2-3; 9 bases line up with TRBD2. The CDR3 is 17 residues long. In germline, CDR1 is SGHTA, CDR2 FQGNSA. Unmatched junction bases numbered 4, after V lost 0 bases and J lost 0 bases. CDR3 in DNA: TGTGCCAGCAGCTTAGCGGGAACTAGCGGGAGCACAGATACGCAGTATTTT. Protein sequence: CASSLAGTSGSTDTQYF.

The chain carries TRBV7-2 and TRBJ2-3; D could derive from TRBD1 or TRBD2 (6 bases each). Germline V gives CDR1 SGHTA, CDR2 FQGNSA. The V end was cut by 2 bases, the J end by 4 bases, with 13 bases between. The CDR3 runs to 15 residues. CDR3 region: CASSLSGGRADTQYF. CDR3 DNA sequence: TGTGCCAGCAGCTTATCTGGGGGGCGGGCAGATACGCAGTATTTT.

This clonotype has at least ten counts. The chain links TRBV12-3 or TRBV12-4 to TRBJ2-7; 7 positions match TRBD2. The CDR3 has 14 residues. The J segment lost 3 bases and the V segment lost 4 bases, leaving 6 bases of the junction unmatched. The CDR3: CASSSRERLYEQYF. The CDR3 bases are TGTGCCAGCAGTTCGCGGGAGCGCCTCTACGAGCAGTACTTC.

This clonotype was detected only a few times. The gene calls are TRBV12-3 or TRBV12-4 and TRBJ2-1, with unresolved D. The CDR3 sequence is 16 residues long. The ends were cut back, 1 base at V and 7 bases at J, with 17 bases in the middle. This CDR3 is CASSLGVSREQNEQFF. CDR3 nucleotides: TGTGCCAGCAGTTTAGGTGTAAGTAGGGAACAGAATGAGCAGTTCTTC.

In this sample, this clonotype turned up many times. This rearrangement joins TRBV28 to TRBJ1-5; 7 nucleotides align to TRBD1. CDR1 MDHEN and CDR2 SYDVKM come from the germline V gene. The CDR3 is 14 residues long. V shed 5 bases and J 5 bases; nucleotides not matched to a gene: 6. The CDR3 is CASSPQGVYQPQHF. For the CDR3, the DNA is TGTGCCAGCAGTCCGCAGGGGGTCTATCAGCCCCAGCATTTT.

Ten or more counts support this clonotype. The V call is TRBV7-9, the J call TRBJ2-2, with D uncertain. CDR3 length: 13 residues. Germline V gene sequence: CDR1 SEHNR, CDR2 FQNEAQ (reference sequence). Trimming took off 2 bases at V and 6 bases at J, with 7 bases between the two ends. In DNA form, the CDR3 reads TGTGCCAGCAGCTTAACGCCGCCCGGGGAGCTGTTTTTT. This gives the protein CASSLTPPGELFF.

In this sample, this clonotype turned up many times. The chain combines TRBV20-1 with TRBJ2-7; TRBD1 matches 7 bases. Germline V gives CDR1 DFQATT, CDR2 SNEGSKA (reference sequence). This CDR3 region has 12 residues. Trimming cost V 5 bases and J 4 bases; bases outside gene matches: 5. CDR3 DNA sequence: TGCAGTGCTGGACAGGTAGGGTACGAGCAGTACTTC. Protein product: CSAGQVGYEQYF.

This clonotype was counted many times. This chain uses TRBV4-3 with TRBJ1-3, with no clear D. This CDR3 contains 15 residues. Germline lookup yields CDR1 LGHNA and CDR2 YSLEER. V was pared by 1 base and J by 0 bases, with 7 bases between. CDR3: CASSQAGNSGNTIYF. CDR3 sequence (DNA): TGCGCCAGCAGCCAAGCGGGGAACTCTGGAAACACCATATATTTT.

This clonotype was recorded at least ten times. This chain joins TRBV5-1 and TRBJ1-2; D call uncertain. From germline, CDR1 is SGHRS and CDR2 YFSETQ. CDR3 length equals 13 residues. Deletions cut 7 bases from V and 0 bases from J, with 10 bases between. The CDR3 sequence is CASRQYSNYGYTF. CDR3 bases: TGCGCCAGCCGGCAGTACTCTAACTATGGCTACACCTTC.

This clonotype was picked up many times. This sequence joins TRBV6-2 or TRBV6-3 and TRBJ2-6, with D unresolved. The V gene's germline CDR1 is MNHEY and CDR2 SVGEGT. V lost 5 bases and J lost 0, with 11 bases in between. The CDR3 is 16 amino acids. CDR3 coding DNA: TGTGCCAGCAGTCCTCCTAGGTACTCTGGGGCCAACGTCCTGACTTTC. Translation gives CASSPPRYSGANVLTF.

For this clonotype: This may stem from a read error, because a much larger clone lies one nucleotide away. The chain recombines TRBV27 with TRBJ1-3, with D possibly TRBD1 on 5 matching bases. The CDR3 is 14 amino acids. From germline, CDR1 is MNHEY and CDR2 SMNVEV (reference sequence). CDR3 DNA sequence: TGTGCCGGCAGGAACCGGGGGTCTGGAAACACCATATATTTT. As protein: CAGRNRGSGNTIYF.

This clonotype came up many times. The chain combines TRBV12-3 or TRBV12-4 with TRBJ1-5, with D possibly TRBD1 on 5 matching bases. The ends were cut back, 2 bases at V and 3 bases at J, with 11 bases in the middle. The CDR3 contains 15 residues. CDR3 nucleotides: TGTGCCAGCAGTTTACTTCAGGGATTCAATCAGCCCCAGCATTTT. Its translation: CASSLLQGFNQPQHF.

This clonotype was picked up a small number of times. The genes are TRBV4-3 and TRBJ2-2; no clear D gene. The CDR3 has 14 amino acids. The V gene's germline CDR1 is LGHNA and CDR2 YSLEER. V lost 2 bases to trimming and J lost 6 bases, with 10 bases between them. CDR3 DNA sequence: TGCGCCAGCAGCCAATCGACACCACCCGGGGAGCTGTTTTTT. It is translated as CASSQSTPPGELFF.

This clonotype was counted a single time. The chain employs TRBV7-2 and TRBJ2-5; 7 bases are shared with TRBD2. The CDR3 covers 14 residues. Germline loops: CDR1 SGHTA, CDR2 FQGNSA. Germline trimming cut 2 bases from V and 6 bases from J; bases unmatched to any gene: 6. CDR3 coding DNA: TGTGCCAGCAGCTTAAACGGGGGGAGAAAGACCCAGTACTTC. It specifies CASSLNGGRKTQYF.

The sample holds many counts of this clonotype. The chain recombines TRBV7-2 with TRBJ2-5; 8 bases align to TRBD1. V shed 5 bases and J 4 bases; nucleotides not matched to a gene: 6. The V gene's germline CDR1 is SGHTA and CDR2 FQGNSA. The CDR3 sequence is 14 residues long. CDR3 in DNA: TGTGCCAGCAGCAAAACAGGGGGAGGAGAGACCCAGTACTTC. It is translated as CASSKTGGGETQYF.